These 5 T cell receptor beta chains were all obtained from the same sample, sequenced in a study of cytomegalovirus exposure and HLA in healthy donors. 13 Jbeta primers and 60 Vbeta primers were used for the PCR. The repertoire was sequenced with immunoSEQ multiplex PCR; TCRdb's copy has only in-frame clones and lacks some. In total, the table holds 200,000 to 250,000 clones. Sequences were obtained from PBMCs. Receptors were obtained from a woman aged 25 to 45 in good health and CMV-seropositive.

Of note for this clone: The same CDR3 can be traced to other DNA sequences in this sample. The CDR3 region is CASSSPQGAYEQYF. The DNA for the CDR3 is TGTGCCAGCAGTTCCCCCCAGGGGGCTTACGAGCAGTACTTC. This chain uses TRBV6-5 with TRBJ2-7; 8 bases line up with TRBD1. Germline V lookup: CDR1 MNHEY, CDR2 SVGAGI. The CDR3 sequence is 14 residues long. The J segment lost 4 bases and the V segment lost 4 bases, leaving 6 bases of the junction unmatched.

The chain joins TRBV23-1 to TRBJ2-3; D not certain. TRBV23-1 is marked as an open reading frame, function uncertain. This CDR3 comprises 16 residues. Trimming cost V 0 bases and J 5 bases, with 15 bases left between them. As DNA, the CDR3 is TGCGCCAGCAGTCAATCCGAATGGCCCAAAGAAGATACGCAGTATTTT. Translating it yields CASSQSEWPKEDTQYF.

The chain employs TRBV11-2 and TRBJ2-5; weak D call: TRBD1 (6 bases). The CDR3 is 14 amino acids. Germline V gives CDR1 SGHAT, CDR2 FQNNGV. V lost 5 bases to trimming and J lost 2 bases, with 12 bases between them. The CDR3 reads CASSVGQQQETQYF. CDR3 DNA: TGTGCCAGCAGCGTCGGACAGCAACAAGAGACCCAGTACTTC.

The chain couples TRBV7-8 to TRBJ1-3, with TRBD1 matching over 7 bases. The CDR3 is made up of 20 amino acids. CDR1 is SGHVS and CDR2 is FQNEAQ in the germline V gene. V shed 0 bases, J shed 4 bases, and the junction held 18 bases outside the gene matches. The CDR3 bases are TGTGCCAGCAGCTTAGCGCCGGACTACAGGGGAGCCGAGGAAGGAAACACCATATATTTT. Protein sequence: CASSLAPDYRGAEEGNTIYF.

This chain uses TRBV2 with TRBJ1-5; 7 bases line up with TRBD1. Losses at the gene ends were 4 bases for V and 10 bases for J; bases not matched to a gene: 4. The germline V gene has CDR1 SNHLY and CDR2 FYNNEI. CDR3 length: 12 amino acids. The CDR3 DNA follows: TGTGCCAGCAGTGTACGACAGGGCCCCCAGCATTTT. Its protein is CASSVRQGPQHF.